This TCR beta chain was recorded in a study of tissue T cells after allogeneic stem cell transplantation. Findings of the study overall: TCR repertoires tracked anatomic similarity, regardless of disease or transplant status. Tissue-detected TCR repertoire was only partly captured by blood and spleen T cells. Across patients, clones rarely overlapped, yet motif clusters were shared tissue-specifically.

CDR1 and CDR2 from the germline V gene are NNHDY and SYVADS. V was trimmed by 3 bases and J by 4 bases, leaving 8 bases between them. The length of the CDR3 is 12 residues. With respect to this clone: What it recognizes is unknown. Germline and genes: mouse. The sequenced fragment ends 1 residue before the CDR3 boundary, so the rest is inferred from the germline J gene.

Using immunoSEQ multiplex PCR, the repertoire was profiled, and TCRdb retains in-frame clones only, with some absent. The table has fewer than 3,000 clones, approximately 59% seen once; the top ten hold 3% to 3.5%. This TCR was recovered from a female BALB/c mouse in good health. The MHC haplotype of this mouse line is H2-d. The chain joins TRBV13-3 to TRBJ2-7; D may be TRBD1 (6 bases). Sequenced input: gut tissue. The CDR3 DNA, read in part, is TGTGCCAGCAGTGGGACAGATTATGAACAGTAC. It encodes CASSGTDYEQY. The entire CDR3 is CASSGTDYEQYF.